These 25 T cell receptor beta chains share one sample of origin, sequenced in a study of cytomegalovirus exposure and HLA in healthy donors. The PCR used 60 Vbeta and 13 Jbeta primers. Using immunoSEQ multiplex PCR, the repertoire was profiled, and TCRdb retains in-frame clones only, with some absent. In the table there are about 150,000 clones, around 68% of which are singletons. Sequenced material: PBMCs. These receptors were obtained from a young man in good health and CMV-seropositive.

This sequence joins TRBV5-4 and TRBJ2-7, with no clear D. The V end lost 4 bases, the J end lost 3 bases, and 8 bases lay between the germline ends. Germline CDR1 is SGHNT and CDR2 is YYREEE (reference sequence). The CDR3 spans 12 residues. This CDR3 reads CASSESSYEQYF. In DNA form, the CDR3 reads TGTGCCAGCAGCGAATCCAGCTACGAGCAGTACTTC.

The rearrangement uses TRBV6-5 and TRBJ1-1; 9 bases are a match to TRBD1. With 1 base clipped from V and 1 base from J, the junction kept 1 base outside the gene matches. There are 15 residues in the CDR3. CDR1 and CDR2 from the germline V gene are MNHEY and SVGAGI. Written as DNA, the CDR3 is TGTGCCAGCAGTTACTTGGACAGGGGGAACACTGAAGCTTTCTTT. Its translation is CASSYLDRGNTEAFF.

The chain combines TRBV19 with TRBJ2-1; the match to TRBD2 covers 13 bases. The V segment lost 3 bases and the J segment 10 bases; nucleotides outside the gene matches: 6. Germline CDR1 reads LNHDA; CDR2 reads SQIVND (reference sequence). The CDR3 spans 15 residues. The CDR3 bases are TGTGCCAGTAGTATTACTAGCGGGAGGGTCCTGGAGCAGTTCTTC. The encoded protein is CASSITSGRVLEQFF.

The chain joins TRBV7-2 to TRBJ2-3, with 15 bases fitting TRBD2. J gave up 8 bases and V 4 bases, and 1 base lay outside the gene matches. In germline, CDR1 is SGHTA, CDR2 FQGNSA. The CDR3 has 14 amino acids. CDR3 in amino acids: CASSSGLAGGTQYF. In DNA, the CDR3 is TGTGCCAGCAGCTCGGGACTAGCGGGAGGTACGCAGTATTTT.

The chain combines TRBV28 with TRBJ2-7; perhaps TRBD2 as D (6 bases). With 7 bases removed from V and 4 bases from J, the gap between germline ends came to 8 bases. Germline V lookup: CDR1 MDHEN, CDR2 SYDVKM. This CDR3 is 11 amino acids long. DNA for the CDR3: TGTGCCAGCATGGGGGGATACGAGCAGTACTTC. Protein: CASMGGYEQYF. Full variable domain (rest looked up from reference TRBV28 and TRBJ2-7): DVKVTQSSRYLVKRTGEKVFLECVQDMDHENMFWYRQDPGLGLRLIYFSYDVKMKEKGDIPEGYSVSREKKERFSLILESASTNQTSMYLCASMGGYEQYFGPGTRLTVT.

In this sample, this clone turned up once. The chain joins TRBV28 to TRBJ2-7, with a tentative D call TRBD2 (5 bases). CDR3 length equals 12 residues. Germline CDR1 and CDR2: MDHEN and SYDVKM. The ends were cut back, 5 bases at V and 1 base at J, with 6 bases in the middle. The CDR3 loop is CASSRGSYEQYF. In nucleotides, the CDR3 is TGTGCCAGCAGTCGGGGATCCTACGAGCAGTACTTC.

This chain links TRBV10-3 with TRBJ1-4; the match to TRBD1 covers 8 bases. With V trimmed by 6 bases and J by 3 bases, 3 bases remained unmatched. The CDR3 totals 14 residues. Germline V gene sequence: CDR1 ENHRY, CDR2 SYGVKD. CDR3 bases: TGTGCCATCAGCCAGGGGGCGGCTAATGAAAAACTGTTTTTT. This translates into CAISQGAANEKLFF.

This chain links TRBV14 with TRBJ1-2; the D gene is possibly TRBD1 (6 bases). This CDR3 region has 15 residues. V lost 4 bases and J 4 bases, leaving 16 bases between the germline ends. The germline gives CDR1 SGHDN, CDR2 FVKESK. The CDR3 reads CASSPPGTLGYGYTF. The CDR3 coding sequence is TGTGCCAGCAGCCCTCCCGGGACACTTGGCTATGGCTACACCTTC.

J is TRBJ2-1 and V is TRBV5-1; weak D call: TRBD2 (6 bases). The CDR3 runs to 15 residues. CDR1 and CDR2 (germline): SGHRS, YFSETQ. V was cut by 3 bases and J by 3 bases, with 13 bases left in between. The DNA for the CDR3 is TGCGCCAGCAGCTCGGGAGATGGAAACTACAATGAGCAGTTCTTC. It is translated as CASSSGDGNYNEQFF. Combining the CDR3 with reference TRBV5-1 and TRBJ2-1 gives the whole variable domain KAGVTQTPRYLIKTRGQQVTLSCSPISGHRSVSWYQQTPGQGLQFLFEYFSETQRNKGNFPGRFSGRQFSNSRSEMNVSTLELGDSALYLCASSSGDGNYNEQFFGPGTRLTVL.

V and J are TRBV2 and TRBJ2-7, with 10 positions matching TRBD1. The V gene's germline CDR1 is SNHLY and CDR2 FYNNEI. The J segment lost 4 bases and the V segment lost 4 bases, leaving 4 bases of the junction unmatched. The CDR3 length is 14 residues. Here the CDR3 reads CASSAGTGVYEQYF. The CDR3 region has the DNA TGTGCCAGCAGTGCCGGGACAGGGGTGTACGAGCAGTACTTC.

This clone showed up just once. Relative to the germline gene, one junction end is altered; a read error may explain this. The chain joins TRBV7-9 to TRBJ1-2; 7 nucleotides match TRBD1. Germline CDR1 and CDR2: SEHNR and FQNEAQ (reference sequence). This CDR3 spans 15 amino acids. The CDR3 is CSSSAGGLWSYGYTF. Written as DNA, the CDR3 is TGTTCCAGCAGCGCAGGGGGGTTATGGTCCTATGGCTACACCTTC.

CDR3 DNA: TGTGCCAGTATTGAGCCCAGGGGTAACAATCAGCCCCAGCATTTT. Its protein is CASIEPRGNNQPQHF. V is TRBV19 and J is TRBJ1-5; possible D gene TRBD1, 6 bases. This CDR3 region has 15 residues. The germline V and J ends were trimmed by 7 bases and 3 bases, with 16 bases remaining between them. Germline V CDR1 and CDR2: LNHDA, SQIVND (reference sequence).

This clone was observed a single time. J is TRBJ2-7 and V is TRBV15; TRBD1 might be the D (6 bases). With 5 bases removed from V and 5 bases from J, the gap between germline ends came to 25 bases. Germline V gene data show CDR1 as LNHNV and CDR2 as YYDKDF (reference sequence). The length of the CDR3 is 17 residues. The CDR3 reads CATSAPIVTGMVHEQYF. CDR3 coding DNA: TGTGCCACCAGCGCCCCCATCGTGACAGGTATGGTTCACGAGCAGTACTTC.

This clone appeared a few times. V gene TRBV5-4 combines with J gene TRBJ2-7; D unclear. The CDR3 contains 14 residues. V was trimmed by 0 bases and J by 7 bases, leaving 14 bases between them. The germline CDR1 and CDR2 sequences are SGHNT and YYREEE (reference sequence). The CDR3 is CASSLATDTREQYF. In DNA form, the CDR3 reads TGTGCCAGCAGCTTGGCCACCGATACGAGGGAGCAGTACTTC.

The chain uses TRBV9 and TRBJ2-6, with a weak D call TRBD1 (6 bases). CDR1 and CDR2 (germline): SGDLS, YYNGEE. Trimming shortened V by 4 bases and J by 0 bases, and 8 bases separated the two germline ends. The CDR3 extends over 15 amino acids. The CDR3, as DNA: TGTGCCAGCAGCCTACAGGGCTCTGGGGCCAACGTCCTGACTTTC. Its protein is CASSLQGSGANVLTF.

This clone was observed a few times. This chain connects TRBV19 to TRBJ2-1, with 7 bases that match TRBD1. Per germline, CDR1 LNHDA and CDR2 SQIVND (reference sequence). The V segment lost 9 bases and the J segment 6 bases; nucleotides outside the gene matches: 8. This CDR3 is built from 13 residues. CDR3 sequence: CASSQGLGNEQFF. DNA of the CDR3: TGTGCCAGCTCACAGGGGTTAGGCAATGAGCAGTTCTTC. The full variable domain, its missing parts supplied by reference TRBV19 and TRBJ2-1, is DGGITQSPKYLFRKEGQNVTLSCEQNLNHDAMYWYRQDPGQGLRLIYYSQIVNDFQKGDIAEGYSVSREKKESFPLTVTSAQKNPTAFYLCASSQGLGNEQFFGPGTRLTVL.

The V and J genes are TRBV6-5 and TRBJ2-5; 7 bases are shared with TRBD2. This CDR3 comprises 15 residues. The germline V gene has CDR1 MNHEY and CDR2 SVGAGI. V trimming: 5 bases; J trimming: 1 base; junction bases outside the gene matches: 7. The CDR3 DNA reads as TGTGCCAGCAGTGCTACTAGCGTCGGCCAAGAGACCCAGTACTTC. Encoded protein: CASSATSVGQETQYF.

The chain joins TRBV5-4 to TRBJ1-2; D gene unclear. Germline V gene data show CDR1 as SGHNT and CDR2 as YYREEE (reference sequence). With 2 bases removed from V and 7 bases from J, the gap between germline ends came to 12 bases. This CDR3 has 13 residues. As DNA, the CDR3 is TGTGCCAGCAGCTTCGGGGTTATCCGTGGCTACACCTTC. Translation: CASSFGVIRGYTF. Complete variable domain (other parts from reference TRBV5-4 and TRBJ1-2): ETGVTQSPTHLIKTRGQQVTLRCSSQSGHNTVSWYQQALGQGPQFIFQYYREEENGRGNFPPRFSGLQFPNYSSELNVNALELDDSALYLCASSFGVIRGYTFGSGTRLTVV.

The chain links TRBV27 to TRBJ1-5; the match to TRBD1 covers 7 bases. This CDR3 region has 14 residues. V lost 6 bases, J lost 1 base, and 3 bases stayed unmatched. Germline-derived CDR1 and CDR2 are MNHEY and SMNVEV (reference sequence). This chain's CDR3 is CASRTGTSNQPQHF. The DNA for the CDR3 is TGTGCCAGCAGGACAGGGACGAGCAATCAGCCCCAGCATTTT.

J is TRBJ2-5 and V is TRBV27; possibly TRBD2 for D (6 bases). The germline V gene encodes CDR1 MNHEY and CDR2 SMNVEV (reference sequence). V was trimmed by 0 bases and J by 5 bases, leaving 10 bases between them. The length of the CDR3 is 14 residues. The CDR3 region is CASSLSAGGETQYF. CDR3 bases: TGTGCCAGCAGTTTATCTGCTGGGGGGGAGACCCAGTACTTC.

The chain has TRBV27 and TRBJ2-1, with 8 nucleotides matching TRBD2. This CDR3 contains 14 residues. Germline V gene lookup returns CDR1 MNHEY and CDR2 SMNVEV (reference sequence). Trimming at V came to 8 bases and at J to 6 bases, leaving 9 bases not matched to a gene. The CDR3 protein is CASHEAGVGNEQFF. CDR3 nucleotide sequence: TGTGCCAGCCACGAAGCGGGAGTAGGCAATGAGCAGTTCTTC.

In its sample, this clone was seen a few times. This sequence joins TRBV18 and TRBJ2-7, with D possibly matching TRBD1 (6 bases). V was cut by 3 bases and J by 1 base, with 10 bases left in between. This CDR3 region has 14 residues. Germline V gives CDR1 KGHSH, CDR2 LQKENI. The CDR3 loop is CASSPGTRSYEQYF. In DNA, the CDR3 is TGTGCCAGCTCACCGGGGACAAGATCCTACGAGCAGTACTTC.

The chain has TRBV6-5 and TRBJ1-2; maybe TRBD1 (5 bases). CDR3 length: 15 residues. Trimming took off 6 bases at V and 4 bases at J, with 18 bases between the two ends. CDR1 MNHEY and CDR2 SVGAGI come from the germline V gene. The CDR3 coding sequence is TGTGCCAGCAGACCCACCCTAGGGGAAGGCTATGGCTACACCTTC. It specifies CASRPTLGEGYGYTF.

The chain uses TRBV19 and TRBJ1-1; TRBD1 might be the D (6 bases). CDR3 length: 13 residues. Germline assignment: CDR1 LNHDA and CDR2 SQIVND (reference sequence). V dropped 10 bases and J dropped 4 bases, with 16 bases sitting between them. The CDR3 region is CATLRGAPTEAFF. In DNA, the CDR3 is TGTGCCACTTTGCGGGGGGCGCCCACTGAAGCTTTCTTT.

This clone turned up a few times. The chain carries TRBV19 and TRBJ1-5; 7 bases are shared with TRBD1. Germline V gene sequence: CDR1 LNHDA, CDR2 SQIVND (reference sequence). Trimming cost V 5 bases and J 0 bases; bases outside gene matches: 13. The CDR3 is made up of 18 amino acids. DNA of the CDR3: TGTGCCAGTAGTTCGAATCCCGGGACAGTTTATAGCAATCAGCCCCAGCATTTT. Protein sequence: CASSSNPGTVYSNQPQHF. Combining the CDR3 with reference TRBV19 and TRBJ1-5 gives the whole variable domain DGGITQSPKYLFRKEGQNVTLSCEQNLNHDAMYWYRQDPGQGLRLIYYSQIVNDFQKGDIAEGYSVSREKKESFPLTVTSAQKNPTAFYLCASSSNPGTVYSNQPQHFGDGTRLSIL.